The rows below give T cell receptor beta chains drawn from one sample of a study of blood T cell repertoires in COVID-19. TCRdb keeps only in-frame clones here, not all; method: immunoSEQ multiplex PCR. The sample holds under 300,000 clones, around 90% seen once. The sample consisted of PBMCs or T cells enriched from blood (not recorded which). These receptors were obtained from a young woman with acute COVID-19. CDR3s include the opening cysteine and the closing phenylalanine or tryptophan. D genes are given only for firm matches. Clone size is shown for a subset of rows, as once, few, many or a class of expanded clone.

CDR3 protein: CASSLASGTGDEKLFF
CDR3 DNA: TGCGCCAGCAGCTTGGCTTCCGGGACAGGGGATGAAAAACTGTTTTTT
D gene: TRBD1
V gene: TRBV5-1
CDR3 length: 16
clone size: once
J gene: TRBJ1-4

CDR3 protein: CASRPLAGAPYEQYF
CDR3 DNA: TGTGCCAGCAGACCCCTAGCGGGGGCCCCCTACGAGCAGTACTTC
D gene: TRBD2
V gene: TRBV2
CDR3 length: 15
clone size: NA
J gene: TRBJ2-7

CDR3 protein: CASSRHNYEQYF
CDR3 DNA: TGTGCCAGCAGCCGCCACAACTACGAGCAGTACTTC
D gene: NA
V gene: TRBV6-5
CDR3 length: 12
clone size: once
J gene: TRBJ2-7

CDR3 protein: CASSSGWGLNTEAFF
CDR3 DNA: TGTGCCAGCAGCTCGGGTTGGGGGCTGAACACTGAAGCTTTCTTT
D gene: NA
V gene: TRBV7-2
CDR3 length: 15
clone size: NA
J gene: TRBJ1-1

CDR3 protein: CASSNSGGVSYEQYF
CDR3 DNA: TGTGCCAGCAGCAATAGCGGGGGGGTCTCCTACGAGCAGTACTTC
D gene: TRBD2
V gene: TRBV27
CDR3 length: 15
clone size: NA
J gene: TRBJ2-7

CDR3 protein: CASSLANSGTQYF
CDR3 DNA: TGTGCCAGCAGCTTAGCGAACTCGGGTACGCAGTATTTT
D gene: NA
V gene: TRBV7-9
CDR3 length: 13
clone size: NA
J gene: TRBJ2-3

CDR3 protein: CASSIGGTDGDTQYF
CDR3 DNA: TGTGCCAGTAGTATCGGGGGGACCGACGGAGATACGCAGTATTTT
D gene: TRBD2
V gene: TRBV19
CDR3 length: 15
clone size: NA
J gene: TRBJ2-3

CDR3 protein: CASSLRRDRGPLPQYF
CDR3 DNA: TGTGCCAGCAGCTTACGCCGGGACAGGGGGCCTTTACCGCAGTATTTT
D gene: TRBD1
V gene: TRBV11-2
CDR3 length: 16
clone size: NA
J gene: TRBJ2-3

CDR3 protein: CASSNPGMNYGYTF
CDR3 DNA: TGTGCCAGCAGTAATCCAGGAATGAACTATGGCTACACCTTC
D gene: NA
V gene: TRBV25-1
CDR3 length: 14
clone size: NA
J gene: TRBJ1-2

CDR3 protein: CASSVQGAGSPLHF
CDR3 DNA: TGTGCCAGCAGCGTTCAGGGGGCTGGTTCACCCCTCCACTTT
D gene: TRBD1
V gene: TRBV9
CDR3 length: 14
clone size: NA
J gene: TRBJ1-6

CDR3 protein: CASRTVNTGELFF
CDR3 DNA: TGTGCCAGCAGGACAGTCAACACCGGGGAGCTGTTTTTT
D gene: NA
V gene: TRBV7-9
CDR3 length: 13
clone size: NA
J gene: TRBJ2-2

CDR3 protein: CAISDGTRNTEAFF
CDR3 DNA: TGTGCCATCAGTGATGGGACAAGGAACACTGAAGCTTTCTTT
D gene: NA
V gene: TRBV10-3
CDR3 length: 14
clone size: NA
J gene: TRBJ1-1

CDR3 protein: CASRGAGNTIYF
CDR3 DNA: TGTGCCAGCCGGGGGGCTGGAAACACCATATATTTT
D gene: NA
V gene: TRBV27
CDR3 length: 12
clone size: NA
J gene: TRBJ1-3

CDR3 protein: CASSMGTFYEQYF
CDR3 DNA: TGTGCCAGCAGTATGGGGACATTCTACGAGCAGTACTTC
D gene: NA
V gene: TRBV25-1
CDR3 length: 13
clone size: NA
J gene: TRBJ2-7

CDR3 protein: CASSFLGPGDTEAFF
CDR3 DNA: TGCGCCAGCAGCTTTTTAGGCCCCGGGGACACTGAAGCTTTCTTT
D gene: NA
V gene: TRBV5-1
CDR3 length: 15
clone size: NA
J gene: TRBJ1-1

CDR3 protein: CASIKYRGGGLTEAFF
CDR3 DNA: TGTGCCAGTATTAAGTATAGAGGAGGGGGCCTCACTGAAGCTTTCTTT
D gene: TRBD1
V gene: TRBV19
CDR3 length: 16
clone size: NA
J gene: TRBJ1-1

CDR3 protein: CASSGLAGTIDTQYF
CDR3 DNA: TGTGCCAGCAGTGGGTTAGCGGGGACTATAGATACGCAGTATTTT
D gene: TRBD2
V gene: TRBV2
CDR3 length: 15
clone size: NA
J gene: TRBJ2-3

CDR3 protein: CSVELTGNTEAFF
CDR3 DNA: TGCAGCGTTGAGTTGACAGGGAACACTGAAGCTTTCTTT
D gene: NA
V gene: TRBV29-1
CDR3 length: 13
clone size: NA
J gene: TRBJ1-1

CDR3 protein: CASSRDSLSQPQHF
CDR3 DNA: TGCGCCAGCAGCCGGGACAGTCTAAGTCAGCCCCAGCATTTT
D gene: TRBD1
V gene: TRBV4-1
CDR3 length: 14
clone size: NA
J gene: TRBJ1-5

CDR3 protein: CASSAQVSPLHF
CDR3 DNA: TGTGCCAGCAGTGCCCAGGTTTCACCCCTCCACTTT
D gene: NA
V gene: TRBV2
CDR3 length: 12
clone size: NA
J gene: TRBJ1-6

CDR3 protein: CASAAGAPGTEAFF
CDR3 DNA: TGTGCCTCTGCAGCGGGAGCCCCGGGCACTGAAGCTTTCTTT
D gene: NA
V gene: TRBV19
CDR3 length: 14
clone size: NA
J gene: TRBJ1-1

CDR3 protein: CASSSGTGIANYGYTF
CDR3 DNA: TGTGCCAGCAGCTCTGGGACAGGCATAGCTAACTATGGCTACACCTTC
D gene: TRBD1
V gene: TRBV7-6
CDR3 length: 16
clone size: few
J gene: TRBJ1-2

CDR3 protein: CASSIRDSPDTQYF
CDR3 DNA: TGTGCCAGCAGCATAAGGGACAGTCCAGATACGCAGTATTTT
D gene: TRBD1
V gene: TRBV7-3
CDR3 length: 14
clone size: once
J gene: TRBJ2-3

CDR3 protein: CATSSQGVRANEKLFF
CDR3 DNA: TGTGCCACCAGCAGCCAGGGGGTACGTGCTAATGAAAAACTGTTTTTT
D gene: TRBD1
V gene: TRBV15
CDR3 length: 16
clone size: once
J gene: TRBJ1-4

CDR3 protein: CASSLFAGTGPYGYTF
CDR3 DNA: TGTGCCAGCAGCTTATTCGCCGGGACAGGACCATATGGCTACACCTTC
D gene: TRBD1
V gene: TRBV7-9
CDR3 length: 16
clone size: NA
J gene: TRBJ1-2

CDR3 protein: CASSPYSSNEKLFF
CDR3 DNA: TGTGCCAGCTCACCGTATAGCTCTAATGAAAAACTGTTTTTT
D gene: NA
V gene: TRBV18
CDR3 length: 14
clone size: NA
J gene: TRBJ1-4

CDR3 protein: CASSFLLAGEQFF
CDR3 DNA: TGTGCCAGCAGTTTTCTCTTAGCGGGAGAGCAGTTCTTC
D gene: TRBD2
V gene: TRBV28
CDR3 length: 13
clone size: NA
J gene: TRBJ2-1

CDR3 protein: CASSLYPGSSGNTIYF
CDR3 DNA: TGTGCCAGCAGCTTGTATCCGGGATCCTCTGGAAACACCATATATTTT
D gene: NA
V gene: TRBV7-2
CDR3 length: 16
clone size: NA
J gene: TRBJ1-3

CDR3 protein: CASRPGQALSPLHF
CDR3 DNA: TGTGCCAGCAGACCGGGACAAGCCCTTTCACCCCTCCACTTT
D gene: NA
V gene: TRBV2
CDR3 length: 14
clone size: NA
J gene: TRBJ1-6

CDR3 protein: CASSLQGLPYEQYF
CDR3 DNA: TGTGCCAGCAGTCTACAGGGGTTACCCTACGAGCAGTACTTC
D gene: TRBD1
V gene: TRBV27
CDR3 length: 14
clone size: NA
J gene: TRBJ2-7

CDR3 protein: CAISESGGVSYNEQFF
CDR3 DNA: TGTGCCATCAGTGAGTCAGGGGGGGTCTCCTACAATGAGCAGTTCTTC
D gene: NA
V gene: TRBV10-3
CDR3 length: 16
clone size: NA
J gene: TRBJ2-1

CDR3 protein: CASSLDQGMAEAFF
CDR3 DNA: TGTGCCAGTAGCCTGGACCAGGGGATGGCTGAAGCTTTCTTT
D gene: NA
V gene: TRBV19
CDR3 length: 14
clone size: NA
J gene: TRBJ1-1

CDR3 protein: CASSQLLARGEQFF
CDR3 DNA: TGTGCCAGCTCACAGCTACTAGCCCGTGGTGAGCAGTTCTTC
D gene: NA
V gene: TRBV18
CDR3 length: 14
clone size: once
J gene: TRBJ2-1

CDR3 protein: CASSFRDQETQYF
CDR3 DNA: TGCGCCAGCAGCTTCCGGGACCAAGAGACCCAGTACTTC
D gene: NA
V gene: TRBV5-1
CDR3 length: 13
clone size: NA
J gene: TRBJ2-5

CDR3 protein: CASSFLAGVGNQPQHF
CDR3 DNA: TGTGCCAGCAGTTTTCTGGCAGGGGTTGGCAATCAGCCCCAGCATTTT
D gene: NA
V gene: TRBV28
CDR3 length: 16
clone size: NA
J gene: TRBJ1-5

CDR3 protein: CASSKAGGGADTQYF
CDR3 DNA: TGTGCCAGCAGCAAAGCGGGAGGAGGCGCAGATACGCAGTATTTT
D gene: TRBD2
V gene: TRBV7-2
CDR3 length: 15
clone size: NA
J gene: TRBJ2-3

CDR3 protein: CASSLAGDSQETQYF
CDR3 DNA: TGTGCCAGCAGCTTAGCGGGGGACAGCCAAGAGACCCAGTACTTC
D gene: TRBD1
V gene: TRBV7-9
CDR3 length: 15
clone size: NA
J gene: TRBJ2-5

CDR3 protein: CASSSGQNTEAFF
CDR3 DNA: TGTGCCAGCAGCTCGGGACAGAACACTGAAGCTTTCTTT
D gene: NA
V gene: TRBV12-1
CDR3 length: 13
clone size: NA
J gene: TRBJ1-1

CDR3 protein: CASSDGQGTLLNEQFF
CDR3 DNA: TGTGCCAGCAGTGACGGACAGGGGACGCTCCTCAATGAGCAGTTCTTC
D gene: TRBD1
V gene: TRBV6-1
CDR3 length: 16
clone size: NA
J gene: TRBJ2-1

CDR3 protein: CASSLDGGAHEQYF
CDR3 DNA: TGTGCCAGCAGCTTAGATGGGGGGGCCCACGAGCAGTACTTC
D gene: NA
V gene: TRBV7-9
CDR3 length: 14
clone size: few
J gene: TRBJ2-7

CDR3 protein: CASSFDRSDNEQFF
CDR3 DNA: TGTGCCAGCAGCTTCGACAGGTCCGACAATGAGCAGTTCTTC
D gene: NA
V gene: TRBV13
CDR3 length: 14
clone size: NA
J gene: TRBJ2-1

CDR3 protein: CASSEGVRVHNEKLFF
CDR3 DNA: TGTGCCAGCAGTGAAGGTGTCAGGGTCCATAATGAAAAACTGTTTTTT
D gene: NA
V gene: TRBV6-1
CDR3 length: 16
clone size: NA
J gene: TRBJ1-4

CDR3 protein: CASSLSQGLNTEAFF
CDR3 DNA: TGTGCCAGCAGCTTAAGTCAGGGCTTAAACACTGAAGCTTTCTTT
D gene: NA
V gene: TRBV7-9
CDR3 length: 15
clone size: NA
J gene: TRBJ1-1

CDR3 protein: CASSDGRGRNQPQHF
CDR3 DNA: TGTGCCAGCAGTGACGGCAGGGGGCGCAATCAGCCCCAGCATTTT
D gene: TRBD1
V gene: TRBV2
CDR3 length: 15
clone size: NA
J gene: TRBJ1-5

CDR3 protein: CASTPGDWTEAFF
CDR3 DNA: TGTGCCAGCACTCCCGGGGATTGGACTGAAGCTTTCTTT
D gene: NA
V gene: TRBV28
CDR3 length: 13
clone size: NA
J gene: TRBJ1-1

CDR3 protein: CASSLRQGASGVYGYTF
CDR3 DNA: TGCGCCAGCAGCCTACGACAGGGGGCCTCCGGGGTCTATGGCTACACCTTC
D gene: TRBD1
V gene: TRBV5-1
CDR3 length: 17
clone size: once
J gene: TRBJ1-2

CDR3 protein: CASSIGQLGLQHF
CDR3 DNA: TGTGCCAGTAGTATAGGCCAGCTTGGGCTCCAGCATTTT
D gene: NA
V gene: TRBV19
CDR3 length: 13
clone size: NA
J gene: TRBJ1-5

CDR3 protein: CAWSVPGDTQYF
CDR3 DNA: TGTGCCTGGAGTGTACCGGGAGATACGCAGTATTTT
D gene: NA
V gene: TRBV30
CDR3 length: 12
clone size: NA
J gene: TRBJ2-3

CDR3 protein: CASSLNEKLFF
CDR3 DNA: TGTGCCAGCAGTCTAAATGAAAAACTGTTTTTT
D gene: NA
V gene: TRBV3-1/TRBV3-2
CDR3 length: 11
clone size: NA
J gene: TRBJ1-4

CDR3 protein: CASSQGSGMEQYF
CDR3 DNA: TGCGCCAGCAGCCAAGGCAGCGGGATGGAGCAGTACTTC
D gene: TRBD2
V gene: TRBV4-1
CDR3 length: 13
clone size: NA
J gene: TRBJ2-7

CDR3 protein: CASSSEQGLGTEAFF
CDR3 DNA: TGTGCCAGCAGCTCAGAACAGGGGTTGGGCACTGAAGCTTTCTTT
D gene: TRBD1
V gene: TRBV7-2
CDR3 length: 15
clone size: NA
J gene: TRBJ1-1